Shown below are 4 T cell receptor beta chains from a single sample sequenced in a study of identical twins. TCRdb independently ran MiXCR on the 5' RACE reads; one entry per CDR3 protein. The repertoire has some 690,000 distinct CDR3 sequences, around 21% of them found once; the top ten carry around 4.4%. The sample was also linked to a second study, of T cells expressing NK-cell markers.

Specimen: PBMCs. The receptor set was obtained from a woman under 30 in good health.

This clonotype was seen a few times. The genes are TRBV15 and TRBJ2-5; 8 bases line up with TRBD1. Germline V CDR1 and CDR2: LNHNV, YYDKDF (reference sequence). Trimming at V came to 2 bases and at J to 5 bases, leaving 7 bases not matched to a gene. The CDR3 spans 15 residues. The CDR3 coding sequence is TGTGCCACCAGCAGACTGGGACAGGTTCACGAGACCCAGTACTTC. Its translation: CATSRLGQVHETQYF. Together with reference TRBV15 and TRBJ2-5, the CDR3 gives the full variable domain: DAMVIQNPRYQVTQFGKPVTLSCSQTLNHNVMYWYQQKSSQAPKLLFHYYDKDFNNEADTPDNFQSRRPNTSFCFLDIRSPGLGDTAMYLCATSRLGQVHETQYFGPGTRLLVL.

A few counts support this clonotype. The chain links TRBV5-1 to TRBJ2-7, with TRBD1 identical over 7 bases. The germline gives CDR1 SGHRS, CDR2 YFSETQ. The trim removed 0 bases at V and 5 bases at J, leaving 5 bases unmatched. The CDR3 loop spans 14 amino acids. This CDR3 reads CASSLGDSSNEQYF. CDR3 DNA: TGCGCCAGCAGCTTGGGGGACAGTAGCAACGAGCAGTACTTC.

In its sample, this clonotype was seen many times. The V call is TRBV11-2, the J call TRBJ2-2, with 15 bases aligning to TRBD2. CDR1 SGHAT and CDR2 FQNNGV come from the germline V gene. CDR3 size: 19 residues. Trimming cost V 3 bases and J 1 base; bases outside gene matches: 6. The CDR3 is CASSLLPGLAGGNTGELFF. Written as DNA, the CDR3 is TGTGCCAGCAGCTTGTTGCCGGGACTAGCGGGAGGGAACACCGGGGAGCTGTTTTTT.

This clonotype occurred many times. The chain uses TRBV13 and TRBJ2-3; tentative D call: TRBD2 (6 bases). The CDR3 spans 15 residues. Trimming took 2 bases from V and 0 from J, leaving 9 bases between them. The germline V gene has CDR1 PRHDT and CDR2 FYEKMQ (reference sequence). The CDR3: CASSLSRGSTDTQYF. The CDR3 coding sequence is TGTGCCAGCAGCTTATCCCGGGGGAGCACAGATACGCAGTATTTT.